A selection of T cell receptor beta chains follows, all from one sample in a study of T-cell reconstitution after alpha-beta-depleted transplantation in children. TCRdb re-called the PCR reads with MiXCR, one entry per CDR3 protein. The table includes fewer than 400,000 distinct CDR3 sequences, roughly 25% detected once. The source material was PBMCs, mostly from graft donor cells, sampled 180 days after TCRalphabeta/CD19-depleted stem cell transplant. The source is a male patient between 10 and 17 years old who had a stem cell transplant for acute lymphoblastic leukemia, so the T cells may come from the graft donor. Both conserved end residues are part of each CDR3. A D gene is named only where the DNA matches it firmly. Size tells how often a clone was seen (once, few, many) or the class of an expanded clone, and some rows leave it out.

CDR3: CASSPGTSGRDTQYF; DNA: TGTGCCAGCAGTCCCGGGACTAGCGGGAGAGATACGCAGTATTTT; D: TRBD2; V: TRBV12-3/TRBV12-4; J: TRBJ2-3; size: NA
CDR3: CACKATLNTEAFF; DNA: TGTGCCTGTAAAGCTACCCTGAACACTGAAGCTTTCTTT; D: NA; V: TRBV30; J: TRBJ1-1; size: NA
CDR3: CSSNRGLNEQFF; DNA: TGCAGCTCAAACAGGGGTCTCAATGAGCAGTTCTTC; D: TRBD1; V: TRBV29-1; J: TRBJ2-1; size: many
CDR3: CASSQNSGTPYEQYF; DNA: TGCGCCAGCAGCCAAAATAGCGGAACCCCCTACGAGCAGTACTTC; D: NA; V: TRBV4-1; J: TRBJ2-7; size: NA
CDR3: CASSQEVWENLGDTQYF; DNA: TGCGCCAGCAGCCAAGAAGTGTGGGAGAATTTGGGAGATACGCAGTATTTT; D: NA; V: TRBV4-1; J: TRBJ2-3; size: NA
CDR3: CASSSLAGLYNEQFF; DNA: TGTGCCAGCAGTTCCCTAGCGGGTCTTTACAATGAGCAGTTCTTC; D: TRBD2; V: TRBV27; J: TRBJ2-1; size: few
CDR3: CASSLLGPLRGETQYF; DNA: TGTGCCAGCAGCTTACTCGGGCCTCTTCGTGGAGAGACCCAGTACTTC; D: NA; V: TRBV11-2; J: TRBJ2-5; size: few
CDR3: CSAATGGGNTIYF; DNA: TGCAGTGCGGCGACAGGGGGAGGAAACACCATATATTTT; D: TRBD1; V: TRBV20-1; J: TRBJ1-3; size: few
CDR3: CASSSGASGRDWSDTQYF; DNA: TGTGCCAGCAGCTCCGGGGCTAGCGGGAGGGATTGGTCGGATACGCAGTATTTT; D: TRBD2; V: TRBV11-2; J: TRBJ2-3; size: NA
CDR3: CASSLVGGRVLAKNIQYF; DNA: TGTGCCAGCAGCTTAGTCGGCGGGAGGGTCTTAGCCAAAAACATTCAGTACTTC; D: TRBD2; V: TRBV13; J: TRBJ2-4; size: few
CDR3: CASSYGPGRRNTGELFF; DNA: TGTGCCAGCAGTTACGGCCCGGGACGCAGAAACACCGGGGAGCTGTTTTTT; D: NA; V: TRBV6-2/TRBV6-3; J: TRBJ2-2; size: NA
CDR3: CASSLRIAGVSYNEQFF; DNA: TGTGCCAGCAGCTTACGGATAGCGGGAGTCTCCTACAATGAGCAGTTCTTC; D: TRBD2; V: TRBV7-2; J: TRBJ2-1; size: few
CDR3: CASSLVRAQHLTQNKNIQYF; DNA: TGTGCCAGCAGCTTAGTGAGGGCCCAACATCTCACACAGAATAAAAACATTCAGTACTTC; D: NA; V: TRBV11-1; J: TRBJ2-4; size: few
CDR3: CSVVGGQPYGYTF; DNA: TGCAGCGTTGTAGGAGGACAGCCCTATGGCTACACCTTC; D: NA; V: TRBV29-1; J: TRBJ1-2; size: few
CDR3: CASSPGSGGAVYNSPLHF; DNA: TGTGCCAGCAGCCCAGGTTCGGGGGGCGCGGTCTATAATTCACCCCTCCACTTT; D: NA; V: TRBV7-6; J: TRBJ1-6; size: NA
CDR3: CASRQGLNEQYF; DNA: TGTGCCAGCCGACAGGGCTTAAACGAGCAGTACTTC; D: TRBD1; V: TRBV7-3; J: TRBJ2-7; size: NA
CDR3: CASSAGSYNEQFF; DNA: TGTGCCAGCAGCGCAGGGTCCTACAATGAGCAGTTCTTC; D: NA; V: TRBV7-3; J: TRBJ2-1; size: NA
CDR3: CASSFFRGGTEAFF; DNA: TGTGCCAGCAGCTTTTTCAGGGGTGGCACTGAAGCTTTCTTT; D: NA; V: TRBV7-2; J: TRBJ1-1; size: NA
CDR3: CASSFRAGGGYEQYF; DNA: TGTGCCAGCAGTTTTAGGGCAGGGGGCGGTTACGAGCAGTACTTC; D: TRBD1; V: TRBV28; J: TRBJ2-7; size: NA
CDR3: CASSLHSTNQPQHF; DNA: TGTGCCAGCAGCTTACACAGTACCAATCAGCCCCAGCATTTT; D: NA; V: TRBV7-3; J: TRBJ1-5; size: few
CDR3: CASSPIGGRAKNIQYF; DNA: TGTGCCAGCAGCCCTATTGGGGGAAGAGCCAAAAACATTCAGTACTTC; D: NA; V: TRBV7-3; J: TRBJ2-4; size: few
CDR3: CSARRQGMNTEAFF; DNA: TGCAGTGCTAGGAGGCAGGGCATGAACACTGAAGCTTTCTTT; D: NA; V: TRBV20-1; J: TRBJ1-1; size: NA
CDR3: CSVDESRQGGGYTF; DNA: TGCAGCGTTGACGAATCACGACAGGGGGGAGGCTACACCTTC; D: TRBD1; V: TRBV29-1; J: TRBJ1-2; size: NA
CDR3: CASSYSGLTNTEAFF; DNA: TGTGCCAGCAGTTACTCTGGACTGACGAACACTGAAGCTTTCTTT; D: NA; V: TRBV6-5; J: TRBJ1-1; size: NA
CDR3: CASSYLWTVNYGYTF; DNA: TGTGCCAGCAGTTATCTCTGGACAGTGAACTATGGCTACACCTTC; D: NA; V: TRBV6-2/TRBV6-3; J: TRBJ1-2; size: NA
CDR3: CASNPGSFLDSGNTIYF; DNA: TGTGCCAGCAACCCGGGGAGTTTCCTGGACTCTGGAAACACCATATATTTT; D: NA; V: TRBV6-1; J: TRBJ1-3; size: NA
CDR3: CASSLLGTGYYGYTF; DNA: TGTGCCAGCAGTTTATTAGGGACAGGGTATTATGGCTACACCTTC; D: TRBD1; V: TRBV27; J: TRBJ1-2; size: few
CDR3: CSASRRQAAPGELFF; DNA: TGCAGTGCTAGTAGACGACAGGCGGCCCCCGGGGAGCTGTTTTTT; D: NA; V: TRBV20-1; J: TRBJ2-2; size: many
CDR3: CASSLFRGRPDTQYF; DNA: TGTGCCAGCAGTTTATTTAGGGGGCGGCCAGATACGCAGTATTTT; D: TRBD1; V: TRBV12-3/TRBV12-4; J: TRBJ2-3; size: NA
CDR3: CASSAPGQGTTYHNSPLHF; DNA: TGTGCCAGCAGCGCCCCGGGACAGGGTACCACGTATCATAATTCACCCCTCCACTTT; D: NA; V: TRBV21-1; J: TRBJ1-6; size: NA
CDR3: CATSTGQYYNEQFF; DNA: TGTGCCACCAGCACGGGACAATACTACAATGAGCAGTTCTTC; D: NA; V: TRBV15; J: TRBJ2-1; size: NA
CDR3: CASSFSQGIYEQYF; DNA: TGTGCCAGCAGCTTTTCACAGGGAATCTACGAGCAGTACTTC; D: NA; V: TRBV7-9; J: TRBJ2-7; size: few
CDR3: CASSVASGDYEQYF; DNA: TGTGCCAGCAGCGTGGCTAGCGGGGACTACGAGCAGTACTTC; D: TRBD2; V: TRBV9; J: TRBJ2-7; size: few
CDR3: CASSLAYRRLGDTDTQYF; DNA: TGTGCCAGCAGCTTAGCGTACAGGAGACTAGGTGACACAGATACGCAGTATTTT; D: NA; V: TRBV11-1; J: TRBJ2-3; size: NA
CDR3: CSVDSFFNYGYTF; DNA: TGCAGCGTCGACAGTTTTTTTAACTATGGCTACACCTTC; D: NA; V: TRBV29-1; J: TRBJ1-2; size: NA
CDR3: CASSNGLAGEGEQYF; DNA: TGTGCCAGCAGCAATGGACTAGCGGGAGAAGGCGAGCAGTACTTC; D: TRBD2; V: TRBV3-1; J: TRBJ2-7; size: few
CDR3: CASSFLSGDTQYF; DNA: TGTGCCAGCAGCTTCCTTAGCGGTGATACGCAGTATTTT; D: NA; V: TRBV11-2; J: TRBJ2-3; size: NA
CDR3: CASSLLGQLYGYTF; DNA: TGTGCCAGCAGCTTATTGGGACAGCTCTATGGCTACACCTTC; D: TRBD1; V: TRBV6-5; J: TRBJ1-2; size: NA
CDR3: CASSEDWGAGNTGKLFF; DNA: TGTGCCAGCAGTGAAGATTGGGGGGCGGGTAACACCGGGAAGCTGTTTTTT; D: NA; V: TRBV6-1; J: TRBJ2-2; size: NA
CDR3: CATSRDGPRILPYEQYF; DNA: TGTGCCACCAGCAGAGATGGTCCGCGGATTCTCCCCTACGAGCAGTACTTC; D: NA; V: TRBV15; J: TRBJ2-7; size: few
CDR3: CATSDLPPAQGSDTQYF; DNA: TGTGCCACCAGTGATTTGCCACCCGCACAGGGCTCAGATACGCAGTATTTT; D: NA; V: TRBV24-1; J: TRBJ2-3; size: once
CDR3: CASSQDSREGSKNIQYF; DNA: TGTGCCAGCAGCCAAGACTCGCGGGAGGGCTCCAAAAACATTCAGTACTTC; D: TRBD2; V: TRBV3-1; J: TRBJ2-4; size: NA
CDR3: CASSSLTSGRANEQFF; DNA: TGTGCCAGCAGCTCCCTTACTAGCGGGAGGGCCAATGAGCAGTTCTTC; D: TRBD2; V: TRBV11-2; J: TRBJ2-1; size: NA
CDR3: CASSPGTGVVHANTGELFF; DNA: TGCGCCAGCAGCCCGGGGACAGGGGTGGTTCACGCGAACACCGGGGAGCTGTTTTTT; D: TRBD1; V: TRBV4-1; J: TRBJ2-2; size: few
CDR3: CASSPTGRVGTDTQYF; DNA: TGTGCCAGCAGCCCTACCGGGAGGGTAGGCACAGATACGCAGTATTTT; D: TRBD2; V: TRBV5-4; J: TRBJ2-3; size: NA
CDR3: CASSYSSGAPSYEQYF; DNA: TGTGCCAGCAGTTACTCCTCAGGGGCACCCTCCTACGAGCAGTACTTC; D: NA; V: TRBV6-5; J: TRBJ2-7; size: few
CDR3: CASSLDGGRTEAFF; DNA: TGTGCCAGCAGCTTAGACGGGGGCCGGACTGAAGCTTTCTTT; D: NA; V: TRBV7-3; J: TRBJ1-1; size: few
CDR3: CASFLKYNSWTGDLEAFF; DNA: TGTGCCAGCTTCCTTAAATATAACTCTTGGACCGGGGACCTCGAAGCTTTCTTT; D: NA; V: TRBV2; J: TRBJ1-1; size: NA
CDR3: CASSREVAGGQETQYF; DNA: TGTGCCAGCAGCCGCGAGGTAGCGGGAGGCCAGGAGACCCAGTACTTC; D: TRBD2; V: TRBV27; J: TRBJ2-5; size: few
CDR3: CSAPGQGDSPLHF; DNA: TGCAGTGCCCCCGGACAGGGGGATTCACCCCTCCACTTT; D: TRBD1; V: TRBV20-1; J: TRBJ1-6; size: few
CDR3: CSMEGTNTGELFF; DNA: TGCAGTATGGAGGGTACGAACACCGGGGAGCTGTTTTTT; D: NA; V: TRBV20-1; J: TRBJ2-2; size: NA
CDR3: CASSKRGVSTGELFF; DNA: TGTGCCAGCAGCAAACGAGGGGTTAGCACCGGGGAGCTGTTTTTT; D: NA; V: TRBV11-3; J: TRBJ2-2; size: NA
CDR3: CASSTVIQLPGYTF; DNA: TGTGCCAGCAGTACTGTTATTCAACTCCCGGGCTACACCTTC; D: NA; V: TRBV12-3/TRBV12-4; J: TRBJ1-2; size: NA
CDR3: CASSGQVTYEQYF; DNA: TGTGCCAGCAGCGGACAGGTTACCTACGAGCAGTACTTC; D: TRBD1; V: TRBV4-2; J: TRBJ2-7; size: NA